The 13 T cell receptor beta chains in this list originate from one sample, sequenced in a study of cytomegalovirus exposure and HLA in healthy donors. Method: immunoSEQ multiplex PCR; TCRdb's copy keeps in-frame clones and lacks some. The repertoire includes hundreds of thousands of clones, roughly 90% of them detected once, and 0.83% sits in the top ten. Sequenced material: PBMCs. The receptors stem from a woman under 30 in good health and CMV-seronegative.

The chain recombines TRBV18 with TRBJ1-2; 7 nucleotides align to TRBD1. In germline, CDR1 is KGHSH, CDR2 LQKENI. After removal of 3 bases from V and 8 bases from J, the junction contained 6 bases not matched to a gene. The CDR3 has 13 residues. The DNA of the CDR3 is TGTGCCAGCTCACCCACAGGGGTAGAGGGCTACACCTTC. Translating gives CASSPTGVEGYTF.

The rearrangement uses TRBV27 and TRBJ2-7, with 8 bases identical to TRBD2. The CDR3 contains 15 residues. Germline V CDR1 and CDR2: MNHEY, SMNVEV (reference sequence). V lost 6 bases, J lost 1 base, and 8 bases stayed unmatched. The CDR3 here is CASRSKTSGSYEQYF. CDR3 coding DNA: TGTGCCAGCAGATCCAAAACTAGCGGTTCCTACGAGCAGTACTTC.

The chain carries TRBV6-5 and TRBJ1-2; D may be TRBD1 (5 bases). CDR3 size: 14 residues. Germline V gene sequence: CDR1 MNHEY, CDR2 SVGAGI. The V end was cut by 8 bases, the J end by 8 bases, with 21 bases between. The DNA of the CDR3 is TGTGCCAGCTCAGGACAAGGGGTTATGGGAGGCTACACCTTC. It is translated as CASSGQGVMGGYTF.

This chain connects TRBV25-1 to TRBJ1-1; D gene unclear. Germline assignment: CDR1 MGHDK and CDR2 SYGVNS. The CDR3 is 17 amino acids. Between the trimmed V and J ends, which lost 2 bases and 0 bases, there was a span of 16 bases. DNA for the CDR3: TGTGCCAGCAGTGAAGACGTGGGAGGACTGTTGAACACTGAAGCTTTCTTT. Amino acid sequence: CASSEDVGGLLNTEAFF.

The chain carries TRBV4-1 and TRBJ2-5; TRBD2 matches 12 bases. After removal of 3 bases from V and 2 bases from J, the junction contained 4 bases not matched to a gene. This CDR3 is 16 amino acids long. Germline-derived CDR1 and CDR2 are MGHRA and YSYEKL. The DNA of the CDR3 is TGCGCCAGCAGCCAGCTAGGACTAGCGGGGCAAGAGACCCAGTACTTC. It is translated as CASSQLGLAGQETQYF.

This chain joins TRBV28 and TRBJ1-1; D is unclear. CDR3 size: 12 residues. Germline assignment: CDR1 MDHEN and CDR2 SYDVKM. Trimming shortened V by 8 bases and J by 5 bases, and 12 bases separated the two germline ends. DNA of the CDR3: TGTGCCAGCGGGCCTACGTTGACTGAAGCTTTCTTT. Amino acid sequence: CASGPTLTEAFF.

This chain uses TRBV4-1 with TRBJ1-6; no reliable D call. The germline V gene encodes CDR1 MGHRA and CDR2 YSYEKL. This CDR3 has 14 residues. Trimming took off 4 bases at V and 10 bases at J, with 14 bases between the two ends. DNA for the CDR3: TGCGCCAGCAGCCCCGGCGTCGGGAGGTCACCCCTCCACTTT. Its protein product is CASSPGVGRSPLHF.

Of note for this clone: Other DNA sequences within the sample encode an identical CDR3. The V gene is TRBV4-1, the J gene TRBJ2-5, with no clear D. Germline-derived CDR1 and CDR2 are MGHRA and YSYEKL. V lost 1 base and J lost 5, with 8 bases in between. CDR3 size: 13 residues. CDR3 sequence reads: CASSQGGRETQYF. The CDR3 DNA reads TGCGCCAGCAGCCAAGGTGGTCGGGAGACCCAGTACTTC.

V and J are TRBV7-9 and TRBJ2-3, with a tentative D call TRBD2 (5 bases). The V end was cut by 2 bases, the J end by 1 base, with 13 bases between. Germline-derived CDR1 and CDR2 are SEHNR and FQNEAQ (reference sequence). This CDR3 region has 16 residues. The CDR3 DNA is TGTGCCAGCAGCTTAAGTCTTGGAGCGGGCACAGATACGCAGTATTTT. This gives the protein CASSLSLGAGTDTQYF.

The J gene is TRBJ1-1, the V gene TRBV5-1, with no clear D. Between the trimmed V and J ends, which lost 0 bases and 7 bases, there was a span of 10 bases. The CDR3 is made up of 13 amino acids. Germline assignment: CDR1 SGHRS and CDR2 YFSETQ. The CDR3 DNA sequence: TGCGCCAGCAGCTTGGAAGCCGCTCGTGAAGCTTTCTTT. It specifies CASSLEAAREAFF. The complete variable domain, with remaining parts taken from reference TRBV5-1 and TRBJ1-1, reads KAGVTQTPRYLIKTRGQQVTLSCSPISGHRSVSWYQQTPGQGLQFLFEYFSETQRNKGNFPGRFSGRQFSNSRSEMNVSTLELGDSALYLCASSLEAAREAFFGQGTRLTVV.

The rearrangement uses TRBV9 and TRBJ2-3; perhaps TRBD2 as D (7 bases). V lost 1 base and J 0 bases, leaving 18 bases between the germline ends. The CDR3 length is 18 residues. CDR1 and CDR2 (germline): SGDLS, YYNGEE. CDR3 DNA: TGTGCCAGCAGCGTACAACCACTAAGGGGGGGCAGCACAGATACGCAGTATTTT. This codes for CASSVQPLRGGSTDTQYF.

This sequence joins TRBV19 and TRBJ2-2; 12 nucleotides match TRBD1. From germline, CDR1 is LNHDA and CDR2 SQIVND (reference sequence). This CDR3 has 15 amino acids. V trimming: 2 bases; J trimming: 9 bases; junction bases outside the gene matches: 4. This CDR3 is CASSIRDRGLRELFF. The DNA for the CDR3 is TGTGCCAGTAGTATAAGGGACAGGGGGCTCCGGGAGCTGTTTTTT.

The chain links TRBV6-6 to TRBJ2-1; D not resolved. V lost 7 bases and J 0 bases, leaving 13 bases between the germline ends. The CDR3 has 15 amino acids. From germline, CDR1 is MNHNY and CDR2 SVGAGI (reference sequence). The CDR3 loop reads CASIPGRSSYNEQFF. The CDR3 coding sequence is TGTGCCAGCATTCCCGGTCGGTCCTCCTACAATGAGCAGTTCTTC.